The sequence of this T cell receptor (beta chain) was determined in a study of T cells in Graves' hyperthyroidism and ophthalmopathy (dated by TCRdb to about 2019). For context, the study as a whole: Peripheral blood samples were taken at initial diagnosis, before any treatment was given. In addition, the study compared T-cell repertoires in thyroid tissue and in blood from six Graves' hyperthyroidism patients. To identify TCR V-J signatures that set the groups apart, the researchers used a discovery cohort of 100 patients, made up of approximately 43 with Graves' ophthalmopathy and some 56 with stable Graves' hyperthyroidism. The approximately 95 discovery patients were divided at random into training and test sets in a 7:3 ratio. After sampling, hyperthyroidism patients received methimazole starting at 30 mg daily, and ophthalmopathy patients received high-dose intravenous methylprednisolone. An independent validation cohort of around 19 hyperthyroidism patients and about 15 patients who later progressed to ophthalmopathy tested prospective prediction of ophthalmopathy. TCR Vbeta CDR3 sequencing of 120 to 150 peripheral blood samples (fewer than 45 ophthalmopathy, over 70 hyperthyroidism and approximately 17 progressor patients) is reported in the paper.

The TCR beta CDR3 regions were amplified from the RNA transcripts. The first round of RT-PCR for the TCR CDR3 was performed with the HTBI primer set and the Qiagen OneStep RT-PCR kit. Libraries were constructed in a second round of multiplex PCR, after which size selection and purification were performed. Sequencing of the libraries was done on an Illumina HiSeq2000 using paired-end 100 bp reads. In the original analysis: Raw data were processed with SOAPnuke, discarding reads with adapters, uncalled bases, mean Phred below 15, or no exact constant-primer or identifier match. COPE v1.2.5 was used to merge high-quality paired reads, and clonotypes were defined as unique nucleotide sequences. MiTCR v1.1 was used to align clonotypes to the IMGT TRBV, TRBD and TRBJ reference segments. Only V-J combinations with frequency above 0.0001, covering 99% to 99.2% of repertoires, were analysed. A TCS score was defined as the ratio of F50 (clonal expansion) to E x V (chaos), with BLOSUM62-based TCRdist applied between CDR3 peptides within each V-J. Welch's t-statistics and random forest reduced fewer than 550 V-J features to 13, which were used in a naive Bayes classifier (R e1071). TCRdb reanalyzed the raw reads on its own, using fastp at Q25 for trimming and MiXCR for clone calling, and kept in-frame beta chains. Here each entry gathers all rows of one CDR3 protein and keeps the most common genes and DNA. None of the V and J calls come from the authors' own analysis; TCRdb made them. Within this sample are approximately 430,000 distinct CDR3 sequences, with approximately 15% of them counted one time only. The ten largest clones represent almost 8% of the sample.

This clonotype was found many times. Its recognized antigen is unknown. The record has no base qualities; no much larger clone is one base away. Stable Graves' hyperthyroidism was defined as the absence of progression to ophthalmopathy over 18 months of follow-up. Hyperthyroidism patients were newly diagnosed, with disease duration under 2 months, and aged 18 to 65 years. The study excluded patients with uncontrolled infections, other autoimmune diseases, pregnancy or lactation. Diagnoses were established on the basis of clinical symptoms, serum thyroxine and TRAb, thyroid ultrasound, and orbital computed tomography. Ficoll-Paque density gradient centrifugation was used to isolate PBMCs from about 10 ml of fresh peripheral blood. Total RNA was extracted using Trizol reagent, and RNA quality was assessed on an Agilent 2100 Bioanalyzer. What the authors observed across the whole study: In validation, progression to ophthalmopathy was predicted by the model with 65% to 71% sensitivity and under 85% specificity, a median of about 6.4 months before onset. A model built on a 13 V-J signature distinguished ophthalmopathy from stable hyperthyroidism, reaching roughly 88% sensitivity and under 84% specificity in cross-validation and 80%/75% in testing. No statistical method was used to fix the sample size in advance, and group allocation was not hidden from the investigators. Most expanded thyroid clonotypes (frequency above 0.001) were also found in blood, which suggests that blood repertoires may mirror thyroid immune responses.

The TCR was taken from a woman aged 18-29 years with Graves' hyperthyroidism. The sample comprised blood.

The CDR3 is CASSSSLSEKLFF. The bases read TGTGCCAGCAGCTCCTCCTTATCCGAAAAACTGTTTTTT. The chain was built from TRBV7-9 and TRBJ1-4, with no confidently assigned D gene. Trimming takes 4 bases from V and 8 bases from J, and the germline ends sit 11 bases apart. From the cysteine up to the phenylalanine, the CDR3 has a length of 13 residues. The kept DNA is CDR3 alone, 39 bases in frame from the first base. CDR1 and CDR2 (SEHNR, FQNEAQ) derive from the germline V gene (reference sequence).